The 17 T cell receptor beta chains presented below share a single source sample, sequenced in a study of regulatory T cells in long-lasting Graves disease. The time point: newly diagnosed GD, antithyroid drugs for less than 3 months. PBMCs provided the RNA from which the TCR library was made. Building of the TCR beta libraries involved iRepertoire HTBI primers and Arm-PCR of CDR3 regions. TCRdb ran MiXCR on the multiplex PCR reads and lists one entry per CDR3 protein. This sample has hundreds of thousands of distinct CDR3 sequences, with 15% to 20% found just once. These same records also appear under a second study, on T cells in Graves' hyperthyroidism and ophthalmopathy.

The sample in question was peripheral blood mononuclear cells (PBMCs), obtained at new diagnosis, from a patient treated with antithyroid drugs. The receptors originated from a man between 40 and 49 years old with Graves disease.

This rearrangement joins TRBV3-1 to TRBJ2-1; tentatively, D is TRBD2 (6 bases). The J call is doubtful: the DNA matches TRBJ2-5 better. This CDR3 has 14 residues. CDR1 is LGHDT and CDR2 is YNNKEL in the germline V gene (reference sequence). As DNA, the CDR3 is TGTGCCAGCAGCCCTGAGGAGGGTGGGGAGACCCAGTACTTC. Translation gives CASSPEEGGETQYF.

There are many counts of this clonotype. The V call is TRBV28, the J call TRBJ2-5; perhaps TRBD2 as D (7 bases). Germline V gene lookup returns CDR1 MDHEN and CDR2 SYDVKM. V was cut by 6 bases and J by 3 bases, with 11 bases left in between. CDR3 length equals 13 residues. The CDR3 sequence is CASRRGGEETQYF. The DNA of the CDR3 is TGTGCCAGCAGAAGGGGGGGTGAAGAGACCCAGTACTTC.

Comment on this clonotype: This could be a read error, since a much larger clone is one nucleotide away. The CDR3 spells CTSSRTETGSTEAFF. The DNA for the CDR3 is TGTACCAGCAGCCGTACTGAGACAGGGTCCACTGAAGCTTTCTTT. The genes are TRBV7-2 and TRBJ1-1; 7 nucleotides match TRBD1. V shed 5 bases and J 4 bases; nucleotides not matched to a gene: 10. CDR1 and CDR2 from the germline V gene are SGHTA and FQGNSA. The CDR3 runs 15 residues.

The chain joins TRBV7-9 to TRBJ2-5; 8 nucleotides match TRBD2. Germline CDR1 reads SEHNR; CDR2 reads FQNEAQ (reference sequence). CDR3 length: 14 residues. Trimming took 5 bases from V and 9 from J; bases not matched to a gene: 11. The CDR3 sequence is CASSTGLAFGPQYF. The CDR3 region has the DNA TGTGCCAGCAGCACCGGACTAGCCTTCGGGCCCCAGTACTTC.

This clonotype was counted only a few times. The chain joins TRBV6-1 to TRBJ1-6; 8 nucleotides agree with TRBD1. The CDR3 runs to 17 residues. J lost 0 bases, V lost 5 bases, and 6 bases had no gene match. CDR1 is MNHNS, CDR2 SASEGT, per germline. CDR3: CASSNTGGGSYNSPLHF. CDR3 coding DNA: TGTGCCAGCAGTAATACAGGGGGTGGCTCCTATAATTCACCCCTCCACTTT.

Details on this clonotype: This may arise from a read error, as a much more abundant clone is one base away. The V and J genes are TRBV25-1 and TRBJ2-5, with 7 positions matching TRBD2. Germline assignment: CDR1 MGHDK and CDR2 SYGVNS. The CDR3 has 16 residues. In nucleotides, the CDR3 is TGTGCCAGCAGTGAAGCAGGCGGGAGCAGGGAAGAGACCCGGTACTTC. As protein: CASSEAGGSREETRYF.

This clonotype has ten or more counts. The genes are TRBV28 and TRBJ2-1, with a weak D call TRBD1 (5 bases). The CDR3 runs 15 residues. V lost 3 bases, J lost 3 bases, and 12 bases lay in between. Germline CDR1 and CDR2: MDHEN and SYDVKM. In nucleotides, the CDR3 is TGTGCCAGCAGTTTGGACAACCAATACTACAATGAGCAGTTCTTC. Its translation: CASSLDNQYYNEQFF. Supplemented by reference TRBV28 and TRBJ2-1, the full variable domain reads DVKVTQSSRYLVKRTGEKVFLECVQDMDHENMFWYRQDPGLGLRLIYFSYDVKMKEKGDIPEGYSVSREKKERFSLILESASTNQTSMYLCASSLDNQYYNEQFFGPGTRLTVL.

This clonotype has at least ten counts. This chain links TRBV5-1 with TRBJ2-1, with 12 bases lining up with TRBD2. Germline CDR1 is SGHRS and CDR2 is YFSETQ. V was pared by 4 bases and J by 8 bases, with 4 bases of the junction left unmatched. The CDR3 contains 14 residues. The CDR3 spells CASSIGTSGHEQFF. The CDR3 DNA reads as TGCGCCAGCAGCATAGGGACTAGCGGGCATGAGCAGTTCTTC.

This clonotype was seen ten or more times. The chain employs TRBV20-1 and TRBJ2-2; D is perhaps TRBD1 (6 bases). The CDR3 has 15 residues. The V gene's germline CDR1 is DFQATT and CDR2 SNEGSKA (reference sequence). V shed 6 bases and J shed 4 bases, with 18 bases lying between them. DNA of the CDR3: TGCAGTGCCCCGTCCCGCACAGGGTTCACCGGGGAGCTGTTTTTT. Translated, it gives CSAPSRTGFTGELFF.

This clonotype occurred many times. Here the CDR3 DNA reads TGTGCCAGCAGTCTCCGGGACAGGGGGCGCCGTGAGCAGTTCTTC. It translates to CASSLRDRGRREQFF. This chain links TRBV12-3 or TRBV12-4 with TRBJ2-1; 12 positions agree with TRBD1. CDR3 length equals 15 residues. V lost 5 bases to trimming and J lost 9 bases; unmatched junction nucleotides: 8.

Comments on this clonotype: A read error may explain this, as a much larger clone is one base away. The CDR3 region has the DNA TGTGCCAGCAGGTCCGGACAGGGGGCGCGGGGCTACACCTTC. Its translation is CASRSGQGARGYTF. This chain joins TRBV12-3 or TRBV12-4 and TRBJ1-2; 11 bases line up with TRBD1. The CDR3 is 14 residues long. Trimming took 6 bases from V and 8 from J; bases not matched to a gene: 8.

The sample holds many counts of this clonotype. The V gene is TRBV9, the J gene TRBJ2-1, with 8 nucleotides matching TRBD2. V shed 0 bases, J shed 7 bases, and the junction held 6 bases outside the gene matches. Germline-derived CDR1 and CDR2 are SGDLS and YYNGEE. The CDR3 runs 15 residues. The CDR3 reads CASSVGSGGTNEQFF. CDR3 in DNA: TGTGCCAGCAGCGTAGGAAGCGGGGGCACTAATGAGCAGTTCTTC.

The genes are TRBV6-2 or TRBV6-3 and TRBJ2-3; 12 bases match TRBD2. Germline CDR1 is MNHEY and CDR2 is SVGEGT. This CDR3 has 18 amino acids. Trimming at V came to 0 bases and at J to 3 bases, leaving 7 bases not matched to a gene. For the CDR3, the DNA is TGTGCCAGCAGTTACTCACCTAGCGGGGGGGGATTGACAGATACGCAGTATTTT. Residues: CASSYSPSGGGLTDTQYF.

This clonotype occurred many times. The V call is TRBV6-1, the J call TRBJ2-7; 7 nucleotides agree with TRBD1. CDR3 length: 15 amino acids. Germline values: CDR1 MNHNS, CDR2 SASEGT. V was clipped by 7 bases and J by 4 bases; unmatched bases: 13. Here the CDR3 DNA reads TGTGCCAGCACCGCACAAAGGGGGCGCGGGTACGAGCAGTACTTC. It specifies CASTAQRGRGYEQYF.

J is TRBJ2-7 and V is TRBV20-1; no definite D call. With 3 bases removed from V and 2 bases from J, the gap between germline ends came to 14 bases. Germline values: CDR1 DFQATT, CDR2 SNEGSKA (reference sequence). The CDR3 runs 14 residues. The CDR3 is CSASSRRRAYEQYF. In nucleotides, the CDR3 is TGCAGTGCTAGTAGCCGGAGACGGGCCTACGAGCAGTACTTC.

This clonotype was seen repeatedly, ten times or more. This chain joins TRBV30 and TRBJ1-1, with no clear D. V was shortened by 5 bases and J by 1 base, with 11 bases between the two germline ends. In germline, CDR1 is GTSNPN, CDR2 SVGIG (reference sequence). There are 13 residues in the CDR3. The CDR3: CAWSAIGNTEAFF. The CDR3, as DNA: TGTGCCTGGTCGGCTATCGGGAACACTGAAGCTTTCTTT. The full variable domain, in which reference TRBV30 and TRBJ1-1 provide the parts outside the CDR3, is SQTIHQWPATLVQPVGSPLSLECTVEGTSNPNLYWYRQAAGRGLQLLFYSVGIGQISSEVPQNLSASRPQDRQFILSSKKLLLSDSGFYLCAWSAIGNTEAFFGQGTRLTVV.

This clonotype was counted many times. The V gene is TRBV11-2, the J gene TRBJ2-3; 13 positions agree with TRBD2. CDR1 is SGHAT, CDR2 FQNNGV, per germline. The length of the CDR3 is 16 residues. Trimming at V came to 4 bases and at J to 6 bases, leaving 7 bases not matched to a gene. CDR3 loop: CASSSLAGGMSDTQYF. Written as DNA, the CDR3 is TGTGCCAGCAGCTCACTAGCGGGGGGGATGTCGGATACGCAGTATTTT. The whole variable domain, remainder taken from reference TRBV11-2 and TRBJ2-3, is EAGVAQSPRYKIIEKRQSVAFWCNPISGHATLYWYQQILGQGPKLLIQFQNNGVVDDSQLPKDRFSAERLKGVDSTLKIQPAKLEDSAVYLCASSSLAGGMSDTQYFGPGTRLTVL.